The sequence of this T cell receptor beta chain was determined in a study of CD8+CD57+ T cells in acquired aplastic anemia. Study-level background: The sorted CD4+ and CD8+ cells yielded an average approximately 3.2 ug of DNA.

Those patients picked for sequencing had displayed CD8+CD57+ cell expansion on flow cytometry. Among the patients, all had severe acquired aplastic anemia. This clonotype showed up just a few times. Genomic DNA provided the template from which TCR beta VDJ and CDR3 profiles were obtained. TCRdb reprocessed the reads via MiXCR and lists one record per CDR3 protein. Counted here are approximately 250,000 distinct CDR3 sequences, 82% occurring once; the ten biggest clones make up 42%. With 6 bases removed from V and 8 bases from J, the gap between germline ends came to 16 bases. This CDR3 spans 13 amino acids. Germline V gene sequence: CDR1 SGHVS, CDR2 FQNEAQ.

The TCR comes from a human donor with aplastic anemia. The chain employs TRBV7-8 and TRBJ1-1; no firm D call. The sequenced material came from sorted CD4+, CD8+, or CD8+CD57+ T cells (not recorded which) from PBMCs. The CDR3 reads CASSLTGGPEAFF. DNA for the CDR3: TGTGCCAGCAGTTTAACGGGAGGTCCCGAAGCTTTCTTT.